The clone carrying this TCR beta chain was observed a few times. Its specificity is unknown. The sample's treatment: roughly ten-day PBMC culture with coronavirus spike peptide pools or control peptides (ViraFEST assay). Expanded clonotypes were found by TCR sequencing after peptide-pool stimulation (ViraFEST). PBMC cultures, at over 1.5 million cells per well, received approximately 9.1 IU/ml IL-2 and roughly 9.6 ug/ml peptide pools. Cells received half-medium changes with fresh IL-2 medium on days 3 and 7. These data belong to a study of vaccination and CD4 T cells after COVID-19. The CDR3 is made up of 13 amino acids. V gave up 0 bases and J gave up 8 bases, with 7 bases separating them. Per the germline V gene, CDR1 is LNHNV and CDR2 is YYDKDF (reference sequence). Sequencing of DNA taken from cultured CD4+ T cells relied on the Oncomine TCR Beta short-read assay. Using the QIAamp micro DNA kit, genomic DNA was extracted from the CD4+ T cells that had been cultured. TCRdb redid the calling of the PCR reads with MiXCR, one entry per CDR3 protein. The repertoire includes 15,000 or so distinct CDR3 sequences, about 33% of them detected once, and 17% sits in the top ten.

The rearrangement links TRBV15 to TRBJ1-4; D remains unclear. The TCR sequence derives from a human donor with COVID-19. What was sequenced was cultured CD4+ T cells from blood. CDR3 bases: TGTGCCACCAGCAGAGATTTACCCGAAAAACTGTTTTTT. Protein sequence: CATSRDLPEKLFF.